One sample yielded the 17 T cell receptor beta chains listed below, sequenced in a study of identical twins. Each CDR3 protein is one row after TCRdb ran MiXCR on the 5' RACE reads. Altogether under 1 million distinct CDR3 sequences are present, more than 9% being singletons, with the ten largest covering about 1.6%. The sample also formed part of further work on yellow fever vaccine responses in identical twins.

Sequences were obtained from PBMCs. The receptors here all came from a woman aged 18-35 years in good health.

The chain recombines TRBV7-9 with TRBJ2-5; D gene unclear. Trimming took 5 bases from V and 5 from J, leaving 18 bases between them. CDR3 length: 15 amino acids. Germline V lookup: CDR1 SEHNR, CDR2 FQNEAQ (reference sequence). CDR3 DNA: TGTGCCAGCAGCCCTCCCTCTCGGGCGTCGGAGACCCAGTACTTC. It specifies CASSPPSRASETQYF.

The chain has TRBV12-3 or TRBV12-4 and TRBJ1-1; D perhaps matches TRBD1 (6 bases). The CDR3 runs to 14 residues. Trimming removed 3 bases from V and 6 bases from J, with 14 bases in between. The CDR3 region has the DNA TGTGCCAGCAGTTTGGGTGGACAGAAACCTGAAGCTTTCTTT. It is translated as CASSLGGQKPEAFF.

This chain links TRBV20-1 with TRBJ2-5; possibly TRBD2 for D (6 bases). The CDR3 is 14 amino acids. The V and J ends lost 3 bases and 0 bases respectively, with 11 bases between them. Germline CDR1 reads DFQATT; CDR2 reads SNEGSKA (reference sequence). In DNA, the CDR3 is TGCAGTGCTAGGGATAGCGGTTACCAAGAGACCCAGTACTTC. The encoded protein is CSARDSGYQETQYF.

A few counts support this clonotype. The chain has TRBV5-1 and TRBJ1-5; no firm D call. The CDR3 covers 14 residues. Trimming removed 0 bases at V and 6 bases at J, with 10 bases between. Germline loops: CDR1 SGHRS, CDR2 YFSETQ. The CDR3 DNA sequence: TGCGCCAGCAGCTTGGAAGGTCCAGGTCAGCCCCAGCATTTT. Amino acid sequence: CASSLEGPGQPQHF.

The rearrangement links TRBV19 to TRBJ2-3; the match to TRBD2 covers 8 bases. Trimming took 11 bases from V and 1 from J; bases not matched to a gene: 8. Looked up from germline, CDR1 is LNHDA and CDR2 is SQIVND (reference sequence). This CDR3 is built from 14 residues. CDR3 in DNA: TGTGCCGCCTTTAGCGGGATCGGCACAGATACGCAGTATTTT. Translated, it gives CAAFSGIGTDTQYF. Full variable domain (missing parts from reference TRBV19 and TRBJ2-3): DGGITQSPKYLFRKEGQNVTLSCEQNLNHDAMYWYRQDPGQGLRLIYYSQIVNDFQKGDIAEGYSVSREKKESFPLTVTSAQKNPTAFYLCAAFSGIGTDTQYFGPGTRLTVL.

The sample holds a few counts of this clonotype. The chain has TRBV20-1 and TRBJ2-1; 11 bases map to TRBD2. CDR1 is DFQATT and CDR2 is SNEGSKA in the germline V gene (reference sequence). The CDR3 is made up of 16 amino acids. Germline trimming cut 1 base from V and 5 bases from J; bases unmatched to any gene: 7. In DNA, the CDR3 is TGCAGTGCTAGAGGCACGACTAGCGGGGATCACAATGAGCAGTTCTTC. Translating gives CSARGTTSGDHNEQFF.

This clonotype was detected once. One junction end does not reproduce the germline sequence, and a read error may be involved. The chain recombines TRBV5-1 with TRBJ1-5, with TRBD1 as a possible D gene (5 bases). This CDR3 comprises 13 residues. The germline V gene has CDR1 SGHRS and CDR2 YFSETQ. The CDR3 protein is CASRRGNNQPQHF. Here the CDR3 DNA reads TGCGCCAGCAGGAGGGGTAACAATCAGCCCCAACATTTT.

This clonotype was recorded at least ten times. The rearrangement links TRBV19 to TRBJ2-7, with 11 bases aligning to TRBD2. Germline V gives CDR1 LNHDA, CDR2 SQIVND (reference sequence). V dropped 1 base and J dropped 3; count of bases not matched to a gene: 2. The CDR3 runs to 15 residues. Here the CDR3 reads CASSIGGTSGYEQYF. CDR3 in DNA: TGTGCCAGTAGTATAGGCGGGACTAGCGGCTACGAGCAGTACTTC. The full variable domain, its missing parts supplied by reference TRBV19 and TRBJ2-7, is DGGITQSPKYLFRKEGQNVTLSCEQNLNHDAMYWYRQDPGQGLRLIYYSQIVNDFQKGDIAEGYSVSREKKESFPLTVTSAQKNPTAFYLCASSIGGTSGYEQYFGPGTRLTVT.

This clonotype was counted ten times or more. This CDR3 is CASSPGTGNAYEQYV. The CDR3 DNA reads as TGTGCCAGCAGTCCTGGGACAGGGAATGCCTACGAGCAGTACGTC. V usage is TRBV12-3 or TRBV12-4 and J usage is TRBJ2-7, with 9 bases matching TRBD1. The CDR3 extends over 15 amino acids. J gave up 2 bases and V 5 bases, and 7 bases lay outside the gene matches.

This clonotype was seen a few times. The V and J genes are TRBV20-1 and TRBJ2-4; D is possibly TRBD2 (7 bases). Between the trimmed V and J ends, which lost 4 bases and 13 bases, there was a span of 26 bases. From germline, CDR1 is DFQATT and CDR2 SNEGSKA (reference sequence). The CDR3 is made up of 15 amino acids. The CDR3 nucleotides read TGCAGTGCTACCCGAAACGGGGGCGACGAGCGGGAACAGTACTTC. It encodes CSATRNGGDEREQYF.

The V and J genes are TRBV11-2 and TRBJ2-5, with D possibly matching TRBD2 (5 bases). Germline loops: CDR1 SGHAT, CDR2 FQNNGV. The CDR3 spans 15 residues. The V and J ends lost 6 bases and 2 bases respectively, with 16 bases between them. CDR3 loop: CASRIPGVAQETQYF. As DNA, the CDR3 is TGTGCCAGCAGAATACCCGGGGTGGCGCAAGAGACCCAGTACTTC.

The chain combines TRBV29-1 with TRBJ2-1; the match to TRBD2 covers 7 bases. V dropped 8 bases and J dropped 0; count of bases not matched to a gene: 7. CDR3 size: 14 residues. Per the germline V gene, CDR1 is SQVTM and CDR2 is ANQGSEA. The CDR3: CSLLASNSYNEQFF. The CDR3 bases are TGCAGCTTACTAGCGTCGAACTCCTACAATGAGCAGTTCTTC.

This clonotype was observed a handful of times. The rearrangement uses TRBV12-3 or TRBV12-4 and TRBJ2-7; 7 nucleotides align to TRBD1. The CDR3 sequence is 12 residues long. V lost 4 bases to trimming and J lost 6 bases; unmatched junction nucleotides: 3. CDR3 in DNA: TGTGCCAGCAGTTACAGGGGTTCCGAGCAGTACGTC. Translating it yields CASSYRGSEQYV.

A few counts support this clonotype. This chain links TRBV12-3 or TRBV12-4 with TRBJ1-6; the D gene is possibly TRBD1 (6 bases). V lost 4 bases and J 10 bases, leaving 20 bases between the germline ends. The CDR3 runs to 16 residues. The CDR3 region has the DNA TGTGCCAGCAGTTCACATGACGCAGGGGCTGGGTCACCCCTCCACTTT. This codes for CASSSHDAGAGSPLHF.

The rearrangement joins TRBV6-1 to TRBJ2-7; D is possibly TRBD2 (6 bases). Trimming stripped 6 bases from V and 3 bases from J, with 15 bases between. CDR3 length: 14 amino acids. CDR1 and CDR2 from the germline V gene are MNHNS and SASEGT. The CDR3 DNA is TGTGCCAGCAGCTCGACGGGGACTTGCTACGAGCAGTACGTC. Its translation: CASSSTGTCYEQYV.

This clonotype appeared a few times. The rearrangement links TRBV7-9 to TRBJ2-2; D is uncertain. The length of the CDR3 is 15 residues. Deletions cut 7 bases from V and 1 base from J, with 13 bases between. Germline loops: CDR1 SEHNR, CDR2 FQNEAQ (reference sequence). The chain's CDR3 is CASTGRTRNTGELFF. CDR3 coding DNA: TGTGCCAGCACCGGTAGGACGAGGAACACCGGGGAGCTGTTTTTT. Based on the CDR3 plus reference TRBV7-9 and TRBJ2-2, the full variable domain is DTGVSQNPRHKITKRGQNVTFRCDPISEHNRLYWYRQTLGQGPEFLTYFQNEAQLEKSRLLSDRFSAERPKGSFSTLEIQRTEQGDSAMYLCASTGRTRNTGELFFGEGSRLTVL.

The genes are TRBV12-3 or TRBV12-4 and TRBJ2-3; tentatively, D is TRBD1 or TRBD2 (6 bases each). The V end lost 5 bases, the J end lost 2 bases, and 17 bases lay between the germline ends. There are 16 residues in the CDR3. This CDR3 is CASSPGLGGHTDTQYF. The CDR3 nucleotides are TGTGCCAGCAGTCCCGGGTTGGGGGGCCACACAGATACGCAGTATTTT.